This entry concerns a single T cell receptor beta chain. This sample is part of a study of blood T cell repertoires in COVID-19. Overall study: COVID-19 samples, acute and convalescent, were from the United States, Italy and Spain. T cells, B-cell-depleted T cells, or PBMCs provided the cDNA or gDNA that served as material.

The protocol was immunoSEQ multiplex PCR, while the TCRdb copy is restricted to in-frame clones and leaves out a portion. Counted here are approximately 470,000 clones, approximately 85% occurring once; the ten biggest clones make up 3% to 3.5%. The V gene's germline CDR1 is SGHAT and CDR2 FQNNGV. The V gene end was trimmed by 0 bases and the J gene end by 2 bases; junction bases not matched to a gene: 1. There are 16 residues in the CDR3. The J gene is TRBJ2-3, the V gene TRBV11-2; 11 positions agree with TRBD2. Sequenced material: peripheral blood. This clonotype originated in a human donor in a cohort sampled during active COVID-19. CDR3 protein: CASSLELAGDTDTQYF. The CDR3 coding sequence is TGTGCCAGCAGCTTAGAACTAGCGGGAGACACAGATACGCAGTATTTT.